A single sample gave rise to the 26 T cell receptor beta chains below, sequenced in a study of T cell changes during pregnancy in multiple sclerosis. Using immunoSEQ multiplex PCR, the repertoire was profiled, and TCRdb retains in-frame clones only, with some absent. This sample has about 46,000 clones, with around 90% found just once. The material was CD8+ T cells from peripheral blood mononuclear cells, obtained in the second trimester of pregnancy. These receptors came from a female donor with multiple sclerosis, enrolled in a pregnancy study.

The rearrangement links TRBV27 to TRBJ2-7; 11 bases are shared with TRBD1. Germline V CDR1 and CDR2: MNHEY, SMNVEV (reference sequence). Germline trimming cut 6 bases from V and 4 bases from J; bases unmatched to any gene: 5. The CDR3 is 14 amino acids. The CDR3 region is CASSPGQGGYEQYF. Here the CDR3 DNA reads TGTGCCAGCAGCCCGGGACAGGGGGGATACGAGCAGTACTTC.

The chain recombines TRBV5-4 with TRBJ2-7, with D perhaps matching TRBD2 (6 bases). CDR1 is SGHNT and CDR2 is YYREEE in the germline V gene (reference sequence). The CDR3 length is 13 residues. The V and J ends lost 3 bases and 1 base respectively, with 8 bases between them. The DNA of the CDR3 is TGTGCCAGCAGCTGGGGGACTTCCTACGAGCAGTACTTC. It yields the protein CASSWGTSYEQYF. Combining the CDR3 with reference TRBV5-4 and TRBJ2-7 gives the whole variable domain ETGVTQSPTHLIKTRGQQVTLRCSSQSGHNTVSWYQQALGQGPQFIFQYYREEENGRGNFPPRFSGLQFPNYSSELNVNALELDDSALYLCASSWGTSYEQYFGPGTRLTVT.

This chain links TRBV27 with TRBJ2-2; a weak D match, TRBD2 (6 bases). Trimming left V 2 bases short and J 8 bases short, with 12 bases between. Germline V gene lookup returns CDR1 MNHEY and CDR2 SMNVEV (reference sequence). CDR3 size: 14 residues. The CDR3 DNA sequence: TGTGCCAGCAGTTTAATCGGCGGGATGGGGGAGCTGTTTTTT. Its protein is CASSLIGGMGELFF.

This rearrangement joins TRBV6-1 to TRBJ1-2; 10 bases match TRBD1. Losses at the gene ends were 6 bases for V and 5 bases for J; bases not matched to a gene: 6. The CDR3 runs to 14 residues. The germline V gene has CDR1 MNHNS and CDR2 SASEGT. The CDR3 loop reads CASRTGQGDYGYTF. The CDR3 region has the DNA TGTGCCAGCAGGACTGGACAGGGGGATTATGGCTACACCTTC.

The CDR3 here is CASSLQGYNEQFF. Here the CDR3 DNA reads TGTGCCAGCAGCTTACAGGGATACAATGAGCAGTTCTTC. V and J are TRBV7-3 and TRBJ2-1; possible D gene TRBD1, 5 bases. CDR1 and CDR2 from the germline V gene are SGHTA and FQGTGA. The length of the CDR3 is 13 residues. V lost 2 bases and J lost 4, with 6 bases in between.

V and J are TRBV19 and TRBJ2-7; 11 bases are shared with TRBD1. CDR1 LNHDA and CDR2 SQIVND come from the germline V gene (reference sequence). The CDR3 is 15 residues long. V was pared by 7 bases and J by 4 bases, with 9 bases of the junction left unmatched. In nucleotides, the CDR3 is TGTGCCAGTACCCCGGGACAGGGGGACGGGTACGAGCAGTACTTC. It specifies CASTPGQGDGYEQYF.

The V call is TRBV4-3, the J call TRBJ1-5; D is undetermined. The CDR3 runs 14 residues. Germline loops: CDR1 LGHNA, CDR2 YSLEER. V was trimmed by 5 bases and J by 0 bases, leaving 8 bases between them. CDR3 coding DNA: TGCGCCAGCAGCGATTACAATAGCAATCAGCCCCAGCATTTT. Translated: CASSDYNSNQPQHF.

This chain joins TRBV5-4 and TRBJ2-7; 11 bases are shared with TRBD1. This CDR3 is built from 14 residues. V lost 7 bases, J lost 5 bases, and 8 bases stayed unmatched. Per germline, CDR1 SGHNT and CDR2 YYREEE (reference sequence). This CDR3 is CASASGTGGDEQYF. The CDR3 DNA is TGTGCCAGCGCTTCCGGGACAGGGGGAGACGAGCAGTACTTC. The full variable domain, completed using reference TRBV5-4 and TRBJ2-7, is ETGVTQSPTHLIKTRGQQVTLRCSSQSGHNTVSWYQQALGQGPQFIFQYYREEENGRGNFPPRFSGLQFPNYSSELNVNALELDDSALYLCASASGTGGDEQYFGPGTRLTVT.

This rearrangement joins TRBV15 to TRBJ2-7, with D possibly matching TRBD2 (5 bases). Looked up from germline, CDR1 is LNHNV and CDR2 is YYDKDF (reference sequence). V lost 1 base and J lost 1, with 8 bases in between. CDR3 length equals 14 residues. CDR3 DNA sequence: TGTGCCACCAGCAGAGGGACTGGGTCCTACGAGCAGTACTTC. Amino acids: CATSRGTGSYEQYF.

The CDR3: CASSFAGDYEQYF. DNA of the CDR3: TGTGCCAGCAGCTTTGCAGGGGACTACGAGCAGTACTTC. V gene TRBV11-2 combines with J gene TRBJ2-7; maybe TRBD1 (6 bases). The CDR3 runs 13 residues. V lost 3 bases and J lost 3, with 9 bases in between. Germline V CDR1 and CDR2: SGHAT, FQNNGV.

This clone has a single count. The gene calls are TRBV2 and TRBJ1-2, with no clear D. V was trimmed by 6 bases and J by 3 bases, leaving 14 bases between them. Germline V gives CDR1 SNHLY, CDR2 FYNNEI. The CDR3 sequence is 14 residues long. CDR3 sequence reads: CASSELTVYYGYTF. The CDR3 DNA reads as TGTGCCAGCAGCGAACTGACTGTCTACTATGGCTACACCTTC.

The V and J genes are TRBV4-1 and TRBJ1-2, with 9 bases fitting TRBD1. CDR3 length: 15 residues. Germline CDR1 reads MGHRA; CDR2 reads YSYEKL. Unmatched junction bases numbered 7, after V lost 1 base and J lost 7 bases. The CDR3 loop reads CASSQGGQGGGGYTF. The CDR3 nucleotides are TGCGCCAGCAGCCAAGGGGGACAGGGTGGCGGTGGCTACACCTTC.

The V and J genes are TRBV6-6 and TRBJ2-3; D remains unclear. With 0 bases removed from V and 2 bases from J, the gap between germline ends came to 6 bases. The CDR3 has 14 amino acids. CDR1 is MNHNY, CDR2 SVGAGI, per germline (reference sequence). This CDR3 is CASSYSSVTDTQYF. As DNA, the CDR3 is TGTGCCAGCAGTTACTCCAGCGTCACAGATACGCAGTATTTT.

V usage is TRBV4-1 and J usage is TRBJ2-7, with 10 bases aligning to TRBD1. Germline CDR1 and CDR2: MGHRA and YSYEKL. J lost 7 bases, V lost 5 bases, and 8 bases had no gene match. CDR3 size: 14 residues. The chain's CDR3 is CASSNRDRGDEQYF. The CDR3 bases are TGCGCCAGCAGCAACCGGGACAGGGGTGATGAGCAGTACTTC.

The CDR3 reads CASSIGTSGTDTQYF. CDR3 in DNA: TGTGCCAGTAGTATCGGGACTAGCGGCACAGATACGCAGTATTTT. J is TRBJ2-3 and V is TRBV19; 10 nucleotides line up with TRBD2. Germline V gene lookup returns CDR1 LNHDA and CDR2 SQIVND (reference sequence). Trimming cost V 3 bases and J 1 base; bases outside gene matches: 1. The CDR3 is 15 residues long.

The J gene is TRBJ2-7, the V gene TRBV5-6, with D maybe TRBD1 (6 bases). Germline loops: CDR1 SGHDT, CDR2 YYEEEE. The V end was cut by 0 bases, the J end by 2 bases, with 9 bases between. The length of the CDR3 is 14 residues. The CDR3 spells CASSLAQGTYEQYF. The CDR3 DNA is TGTGCCAGCAGCTTGGCCCAGGGGACCTACGAGCAGTACTTC. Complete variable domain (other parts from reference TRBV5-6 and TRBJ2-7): DAGVTQSPTHLIKTRGQQVTLRCSPKSGHDTVSWYQQALGQGPQFIFQYYEEEERQRGNFPDRFSGHQFPNYSSELNVNALLLGDSALYLCASSLAQGTYEQYFGPGTRLTVT.

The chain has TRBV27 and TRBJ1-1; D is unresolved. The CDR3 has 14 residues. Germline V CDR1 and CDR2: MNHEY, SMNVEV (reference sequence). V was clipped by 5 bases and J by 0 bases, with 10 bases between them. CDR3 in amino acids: CASSVSGVNTEAFF. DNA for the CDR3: TGTGCCAGCAGTGTCTCGGGTGTGAACACTGAAGCTTTCTTT.

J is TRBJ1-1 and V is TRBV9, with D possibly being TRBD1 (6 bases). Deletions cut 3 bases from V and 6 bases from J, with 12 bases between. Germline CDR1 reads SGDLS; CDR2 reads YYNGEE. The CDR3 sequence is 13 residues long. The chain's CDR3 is CASSASGVAEAFF. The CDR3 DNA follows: TGTGCCAGCAGCGCGTCAGGGGTCGCTGAAGCTTTCTTT. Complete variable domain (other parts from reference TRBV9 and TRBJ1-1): DSGVTQTPKHLITATGQRVTLRCSPRSGDLSVYWYQQSLDQGLQFLIQYYNGEERAKGNILERFSAQQFPDLHSELNLSSLELGDSALYFCASSASGVAEAFFGQGTRLTVV.

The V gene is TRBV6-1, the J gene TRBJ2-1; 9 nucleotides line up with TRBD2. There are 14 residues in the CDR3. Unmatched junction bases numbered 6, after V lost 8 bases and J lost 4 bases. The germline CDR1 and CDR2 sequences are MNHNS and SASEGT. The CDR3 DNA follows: TGTGCCAGCCAGGCTAGCGGGGAGTACAATGAGCAGTTCTTC. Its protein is CASQASGEYNEQFF.

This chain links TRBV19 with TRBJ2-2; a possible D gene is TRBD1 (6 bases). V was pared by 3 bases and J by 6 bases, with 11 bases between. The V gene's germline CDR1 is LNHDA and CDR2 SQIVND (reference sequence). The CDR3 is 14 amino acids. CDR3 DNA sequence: TGTGCCAGTAGTATCTCACAGGGAGCCGGGGAGCTGTTTTTT. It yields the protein CASSISQGAGELFF.

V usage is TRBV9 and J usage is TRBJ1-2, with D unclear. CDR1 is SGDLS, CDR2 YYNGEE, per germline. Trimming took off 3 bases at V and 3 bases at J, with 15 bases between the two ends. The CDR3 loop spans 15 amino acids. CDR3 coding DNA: TGTGCCAGCAGCGGAGAGGGAATTTGGGACTATGGCTACACCTTC. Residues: CASSGEGIWDYGYTF.

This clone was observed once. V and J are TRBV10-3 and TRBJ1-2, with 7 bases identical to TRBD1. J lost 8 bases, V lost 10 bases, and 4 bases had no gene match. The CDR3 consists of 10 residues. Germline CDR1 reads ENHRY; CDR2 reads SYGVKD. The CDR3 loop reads CATQQGGYTF. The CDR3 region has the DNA TGTGCCACTCAACAGGGGGGCTACACCTTC.

The CDR3 nucleotides read TGTGCCAGCAGCATACGTGGGACAGGGGGCTTAATACAAGAGACCCAGTACTTC. It is translated as CASSIRGTGGLIQETQYF. V usage is TRBV7-9 and J usage is TRBJ2-5; TRBD1 agrees at 12 bases. This CDR3 is built from 18 residues. J was trimmed by 2 bases and V by 5 bases; bases with no gene match: 12. Germline values: CDR1 SEHNR, CDR2 FQNEAQ (reference sequence). Complete variable domain (other parts from reference TRBV7-9 and TRBJ2-5): DTGVSQNPRHKITKRGQNVTFRCDPISEHNRLYWYRQTLGQGPEFLTYFQNEAQLEKSRLLSDRFSAERPKGSFSTLEIQRTEQGDSAMYLCASSIRGTGGLIQETQYFGPGTRLLVL.

The chain's CDR3 is CASSVVASSYEQYF. In nucleotides, the CDR3 is TGTGCCAGCAGCGTAGTGGCCAGTTCCTACGAGCAGTACTTC. The chain employs TRBV9 and TRBJ2-7; D call uncertain. V gave up 0 bases and J gave up 1 base, with 8 bases separating them. Germline assignment: CDR1 SGDLS and CDR2 YYNGEE. CDR3 length: 14 residues.

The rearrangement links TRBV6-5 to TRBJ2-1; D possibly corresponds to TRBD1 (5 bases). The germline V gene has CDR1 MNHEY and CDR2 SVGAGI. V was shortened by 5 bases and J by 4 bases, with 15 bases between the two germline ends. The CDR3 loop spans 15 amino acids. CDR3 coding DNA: TGTGCCAGCAGTCAGACAGATTCGATTTACAATGAGCAGTTCTTC. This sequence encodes CASSQTDSIYNEQFF.

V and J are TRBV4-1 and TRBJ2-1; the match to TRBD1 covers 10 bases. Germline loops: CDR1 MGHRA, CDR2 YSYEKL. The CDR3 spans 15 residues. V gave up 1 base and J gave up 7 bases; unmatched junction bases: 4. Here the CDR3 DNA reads TGCGCCAGCAGCCAAGTCTTGGGACAGGGGAATGAGCAGTTCTTC. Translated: CASSQVLGQGNEQFF.